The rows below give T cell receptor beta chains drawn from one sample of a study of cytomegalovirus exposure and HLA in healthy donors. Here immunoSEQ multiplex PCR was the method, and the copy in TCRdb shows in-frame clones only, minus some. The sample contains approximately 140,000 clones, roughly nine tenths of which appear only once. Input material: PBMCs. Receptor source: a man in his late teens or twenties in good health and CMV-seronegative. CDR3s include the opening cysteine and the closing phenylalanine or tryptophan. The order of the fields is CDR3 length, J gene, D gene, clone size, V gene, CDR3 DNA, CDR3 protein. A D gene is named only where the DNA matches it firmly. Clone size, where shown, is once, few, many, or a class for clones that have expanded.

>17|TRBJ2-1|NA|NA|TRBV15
TGTGCCACCAGCAGAGAGGGGACATTTAGCTCCTACAATGAGCAGTTCTTC
CATSREGTFSSYNEQFF
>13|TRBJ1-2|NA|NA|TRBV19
TGTGCCAGTAGCCCCGAGGGATGGGATGGCTACACCTTC
CASSPEGWDGYTF
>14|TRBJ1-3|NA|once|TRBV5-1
TGCGCCAGCAGGGACAGTGACTCTGGAAACACCATATATTTT
CASRDSDSGNTIYF
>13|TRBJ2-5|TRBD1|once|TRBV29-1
TGCAGCGTGATGTCCGGGACAGTAGAGACCCAGTACTTC
CSVMSGTVETQYF
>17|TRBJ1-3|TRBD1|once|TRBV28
TGTGCCAGCAGTTCGCCTCAGGGGGCTTTCTCTGGAAACACCATATATTTT
CASSSPQGAFSGNTIYF
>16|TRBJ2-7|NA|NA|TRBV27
TGTGCCAGCAGTTTATCTGGGGGGGCAGCCACCTACGAGCAGTACTTC
CASSLSGGAATYEQYF
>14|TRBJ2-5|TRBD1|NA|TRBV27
TGTGCCAGCAGTTTATGGGCAGGGGGAGAGACCCAGTACTTC
CASSLWAGGETQYF
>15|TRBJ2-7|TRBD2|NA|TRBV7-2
TGTGCCAGCAGCTTAGAGGCTAGCGGGGCCGTCGAGCAGTACTTC
CASSLEASGAVEQYF
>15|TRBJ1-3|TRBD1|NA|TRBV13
TGTGCCAGCAGCCTGAGGGACAGCTCTGGAAACACCATATATTTT
CASSLRDSSGNTIYF
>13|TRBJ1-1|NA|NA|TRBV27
TGTGCCAGCAGTGGGCAGCTGAACACTGAAGCTTTCTTT
CASSGQLNTEAFF
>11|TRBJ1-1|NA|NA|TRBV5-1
TGCGCCAGCAGCTTCGAGGGAGGAGCTTTCTTT
CASSFEGGAFF
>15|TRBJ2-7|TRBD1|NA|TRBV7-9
TGTGCCAGCAGCTCCGGACAGGGTGGGACACACGAGCAGTACTTC
CASSSGQGGTHEQYF
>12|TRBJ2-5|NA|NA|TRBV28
TGTGCCAGCAGTCTACCCGGGGGAGAGGGCGACTTC
CASSLPGGEGDF
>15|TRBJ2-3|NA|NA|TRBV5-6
TGTGCCAGCAGCATTACCGGGACTTCAGCAGATACGCAGTATTTT
CASSITGTSADTQYF